The 14 T cell receptor beta chains below come from one sample, sequenced in a study of CD8+CD57+ T cells in acquired aplastic anemia. All patients picked for sequencing had shown, by flow cytometry, an expansion of CD8+CD57+ cells. The template used for profiling TCR beta VDJ and CDR3 was genomic DNA. TCRdb redid the calling of the reads with MiXCR, one entry per CDR3 protein. The table has roughly 500,000 distinct CDR3 sequences, around 30% seen once. The sample taken for sequencing was sorted CD4+, CD8+, or CD8+CD57+ T cells (not recorded which) from PBMCs. The receptors shown here come from a human donor with aplastic anemia.

This clonotype was counted many times. The J gene is TRBJ2-3, the V gene TRBV29-1; D is ambiguous. The V end was cut by 5 bases, the J end by 6 bases, with 9 bases between. CDR3 length equals 11 residues. In germline, CDR1 is SQVTM, CDR2 ANQGSEA. In nucleotides, the CDR3 is TGCAGCGTTACTCGGTCGGATACGCAGTATTTT. Its protein is CSVTRSDTQYF.

This clonotype was seen a few times. V gene TRBV11-2 combines with J gene TRBJ1-3; D is unresolved. The CDR3 totals 16 residues. Germline V lookup: CDR1 SGHAT, CDR2 FQNNGV. Trimming left V 6 bases short and J 1 base short, with 16 bases between. This CDR3 is CASSSYIWGSGNTIYF. The CDR3 coding sequence is TGTGCCAGCAGTTCCTATATTTGGGGATCTGGAAACACCATATATTTT.

The chain has TRBV7-3 and TRBJ2-7, with TRBD2 matching over 12 bases. This CDR3 has 16 amino acids. Losses at the gene ends were 5 bases for V and 4 bases for J; bases not matched to a gene: 9. The V gene's germline CDR1 is SGHTA and CDR2 FQGTGA. CDR3 DNA: TGTGCCAGCAGCGTAGGGACTAGCGGGCCGGTATACGAGCAGTACTTC. Its protein is CASSVGTSGPVYEQYF.

This clonotype has only a few counts. J is TRBJ1-3 and V is TRBV30, with D unclear. V shed 0 bases and J shed 8 bases, with 17 bases lying between them. The CDR3 covers 15 residues. Germline V gives CDR1 GTSNPN, CDR2 SVGIG (reference sequence). CDR3 DNA sequence: TGTGCCTGGAGTGTACGAGGCAGATACCCCTACACCATATATTTT. This codes for CAWSVRGRYPYTIYF.

The table lists this clonotype with many counts. The chain carries TRBV5-1 and TRBJ1-2; a possible D gene is TRBD1 (6 bases). From germline, CDR1 is SGHRS and CDR2 YFSETQ. The CDR3 contains 15 residues. The V end was cut by 0 bases, the J end by 4 bases, with 13 bases between. The CDR3 DNA reads as TGCGCCAGCAGCTTGGCCCAGGGGAAAGGCTATGGCTACACCTTC. As protein: CASSLAQGKGYGYTF. The full variable domain, its missing parts supplied by reference TRBV5-1 and TRBJ1-2, is KAGVTQTPRYLIKTRGQQVTLSCSPISGHRSVSWYQQTPGQGLQFLFEYFSETQRNKGNFPGRFSGRQFSNSRSEMNVSTLELGDSALYLCASSLAQGKGYGYTFGSGTRLTVV.

V and J are TRBV14 and TRBJ1-2; TRBD1 matches 10 bases. The CDR3 covers 15 residues. Per the germline V gene, CDR1 is SGHDN and CDR2 is FVKESK. The junction had 1 base not matched to a gene; V was cut back by 1 base and J by 2 bases. The CDR3 loop reads CASSQGGQGNYGYTF. CDR3 nucleotide sequence: TGTGCCAGCAGCCAAGGGGGACAGGGGAACTATGGCTACACCTTC.

The rearrangement uses TRBV10-2 and TRBJ2-7, with TRBD1 identical over 7 bases. Unmatched junction bases numbered 10, after V lost 3 bases and J lost 5 bases. Germline assignment: CDR1 WSHSY and CDR2 SAAADI. The CDR3 covers 15 residues. The CDR3 protein is CASSDDDRARNEQYF. The CDR3 DNA reads TGCGCCAGCAGTGACGACGACAGGGCGAGGAACGAGCAGTACTTC.

There are a few counts of this clonotype. The junction shows a germline mismatch at one end, possibly a read error. This chain uses TRBV24-1 with TRBJ2-1; D gene uncertain. CDR3 length equals 13 residues. Germline assignment: CDR1 KGHDR and CDR2 SFDVKD. DNA for the CDR3: TGTGCCAGCAGTTTTTCAAGTAACAATGAGCAGTTCTTC. Translating gives CASSFSSNNEQFF.

This clonotype was picked up many times. The chain recombines TRBV29-1 with TRBJ1-1, with a weak D call TRBD1 (5 bases). Germline loops: CDR1 SQVTM, CDR2 ANQGSEA. The CDR3 is made up of 13 amino acids. V lost 5 bases and J 4 bases, leaving 14 bases between the germline ends. The CDR3 nucleotides are TGCAGCGTTTCAGGGCGGTTAATCACTGAAGCTTTCTTT. It translates to CSVSGRLITEAFF.

The chain links TRBV29-1 to TRBJ2-5; TRBD1 aligns across 11 bases. The CDR3 is made up of 15 amino acids. With V trimmed by 6 bases and J by 5 bases, 11 bases remained unmatched. CDR1 SQVTM and CDR2 ANQGSEA come from the germline V gene. In DNA, the CDR3 is TGCAGCGTAGAATCCGGGACAGGGGGGTTTGAGACCCAGTACTTC. This sequence encodes CSVESGTGGFETQYF.

The chain uses TRBV9 and TRBJ2-5; D is unclear. Per germline, CDR1 SGDLS and CDR2 YYNGEE. Trimming removed 3 bases at V and 10 bases at J, with 25 bases between. The CDR3 has 16 residues. The CDR3 region is CASSEDPGRHMVDQYF. The CDR3 bases are TGTGCCAGCAGCGAGGACCCGGGCCGACATATGGTAGACCAGTACTTC.

V gene TRBV30 combines with J gene TRBJ1-1, with 7 bases aligning to TRBD1. The CDR3 consists of 13 residues. V was pared by 2 bases and J by 7 bases, with 7 bases of the junction left unmatched. Germline V CDR1 and CDR2: GTSNPN, SVGIG (reference sequence). The CDR3 bases are TGTGCCTGGAGTCCCGACAGGGATAGTGAAGCTTTCTTT. Translation: CAWSPDRDSEAFF.

Many counts were recorded for this clonotype. The chain uses TRBV20-1 and TRBJ1-2; a weak D match, TRBD1 (6 bases). Trimming pared 0 bases from V and 6 bases from J, leaving 17 bases between. Germline CDR1 DFQATT, CDR2 SNEGSKA (reference sequence). The CDR3 has 15 residues. CDR3 sequence reads: CSARDRGRGGDGYTF. CDR3 bases: TGCAGTGCTAGAGATCGTGGCAGGGGCGGAGATGGCTACACCTTC.

The rearrangement joins TRBV20-1 to TRBJ1-5; 7 bases agree with TRBD1. Germline-derived CDR1 and CDR2 are DFQATT and SNEGSKA (reference sequence). The CDR3 has 14 residues. Germline trimming cut 6 bases from V and 0 bases from J; bases unmatched to any gene: 5. CDR3 coding DNA: TGCAGTGCCACGACAGGGTCTAGCAATCAGCCCCAGCATTTT. Encoded protein: CSATTGSSNQPQHF.